This T cell receptor beta chain was identified in a study of T cells in localized non-small cell lung cancer. Findings of the study overall: Of the top 100 tumor clones, median around 60 were in adjacent lung, 25 to 30 among its top 100.

Assay used: immunoSEQ multiplex PCR; TCRdb lists only in-frame clones, some missing. Among approximately 7,400 clones listed, under 30% were seen once. There are 15 residues in the CDR3. Germline trimming cut 5 bases from V and 6 bases from J; bases unmatched to any gene: 8. Germline V lookup: CDR1 SGHNT, CDR2 YENEEA. In the case of this clone: Its matching antigen is unknown.

This sequence joins TRBV11-3 and TRBJ2-1; 9 nucleotides line up with TRBD1. The source is a man aged 35-69 years with stage III squamous cell lung carcinoma. The sequenced sample was lung tumor tissue, obtained before any cancer treatment. The CDR3 nucleotides read TGTGCCAGCAGCAACCCTGACAGGGGGGGCAATGAGCAGTTCTTC. Translated: CASSNPDRGGNEQFF.